In its sample, the clone carrying this T cell receptor beta chain was seen a few times. The sample holds other DNA sequences that translate to the same CDR3. CDR3 length equals 15 residues. Germline-derived CDR1 and CDR2 are SGHDT and YYEEEE. Trimming cost V 3 bases and J 5 bases; bases outside gene matches: 9. The record originates from a study of shared clonotypes between healthy human individuals. TCRdb keeps only in-frame clones here, not all; method: immunoSEQ multiplex PCR. The sample lists 740,000 or so clones; 60% to 75% were seen once. Within Nashville, Tennessee resided all donors, each a Caucasian adult.

Sequencing input: memory CD4+ T cells sorted from blood. Stated subset: CD45RA-negative fraction. The V call is TRBV5-6, the J call TRBJ2-5; 8 bases agree with TRBD1. The clonotype comes from a woman aged 30 to 39 in good health. CDR3 nucleotides: TGTGCCAGCAGCTCGGGTCAGGGGGCGCGGGAGACCCAGTACTTC. Protein sequence: CASSSGQGARETQYF. The full variable domain, completed using reference TRBV5-6 and TRBJ2-5, is DAGVTQSPTHLIKTRGQQVTLRCSPKSGHDTVSWYQQALGQGPQFIFQYYEEEERQRGNFPDRFSGHQFPNYSSELNVNALLLGDSALYLCASSSGQGARETQYFGPGTRLLVL.